Listed below are T cell receptor beta chains from one sample, sequenced in a study of identical twins. TCRdb itself ran the 5' RACE reads through MiXCR, one entry per CDR3 protein. The sample has around 250,000 distinct CDR3 sequences; 9.5% to 15% are singletons. These data are also associated with another study on yellow fever vaccine responses in identical twins.

Sequencing was done on a sample of memory (CD45RO+) T cells sorted from blood. Every receptor here comes from a woman between 18 and 30 years old in good health. The CDR3 runs from the conserved cysteine through the conserved F or W. A D gene is named only where the DNA matches it firmly. Only part of the rows carry a size: once, few, many, or a class if the clone is expanded.

v_gene	abundance	d_gene	j_gene	CDR3nt	CDR3aa
TRBV6-1	-	TRBD1	TRBJ1-5	TGTGCCAGCAGGGGACAGGGGGAACGCAATCAGCCCCAGCATTTT	CASRGQGERNQPQHF
TRBV4-2	few	-	TRBJ2-1	TGTGCCAGCAGCCAACGAGCCGGGACCGATGAGCAGTTCTTC	CASSQRAGTDEQFF
TRBV5-1	-	TRBD2	TRBJ2-3	TGCGCCAGCAGCGGGACTAGTTACGATACGCAGTATTTT	CASSGTSYDTQYF
TRBV5-4	few	-	TRBJ2-6	TGTGCCAGCTCCAATTCGGCGGTTCCTGGGGCCAACGTCCTGACTTTC	CASSNSAVPGANVLTF
TRBV9	many	-	TRBJ2-7	TGTGCCAGCAGCGAGGGACCTTCCTACGAGCAGTACTTC	CASSEGPSYEQYF
TRBV7-2	many	-	TRBJ1-4	TGTGCCAGCAGCCAGAGCACTACAACTAATGAAAAACTGTTTTTT	CASSQSTTTNEKLFF
TRBV30	-	-	TRBJ2-5	TGTGCCTGGAGGGACAAGGGAGAGACCCAGTACTTC	CAWRDKGETQYF
TRBV12-5	-	TRBD1	TRBJ2-5	TGTGCTAGTGCCCCGGGACAGGGGCCCCAAGAGACCCAGTACTTC	CASAPGQGPQETQYF
TRBV6-5	few	-	TRBJ1-1	TGTGCCACCCAAGACAGGGAAGCTTTCTTT	CATQDREAFF
TRBV29-1	few	-	TRBJ2-5	TGCAGCGCAGTCAAGGGGAAAGAGACCCAGTACTTC	CSAVKGKETQYF
TRBV7-2	few	-	TRBJ2-5	TGTGCCAGCAGCTTAGAGCAGACCCAGTACTTC	CASSLEQTQYF
TRBV7-2	few	TRBD2	TRBJ2-3	TGTGCCAGCAGCTCGGGACTAGCGCTCGCAGATACGCAGTATTTT	CASSSGLALADTQYF
TRBV7-2	few	TRBD2	TRBJ2-2	TGTGCCAGCAGCTTAGCACTAGGCGGGAGCCCTAACACCGGGGAGCTGTTTTTT	CASSLALGGSPNTGELFF
TRBV20-1	few	TRBD1	TRBJ1-5	TGCAGTGCTCAACAGGGGCCGACGGAGCCCCAGCATTTT	CSAQQGPTEPQHF
TRBV20-1	few	-	TRBJ2-5	TGCAGTGCTAGAGATGTCAGGGTTGAGACCCAGTACTTC	CSARDVRVETQYF
TRBV6-1	few	-	TRBJ1-1	TGTGCCAGCAGAACCTCCGTCGGGTCTAGGACTGAAGCTTTCTTT	CASRTSVGSRTEAFF
TRBV10-3	many	-	TRBJ1-5	TGTGCCATCAGTGAGTCGCGGGGACCAGGGAATCATCAGCCCCAGCATTTT	CAISESRGPGNHQPQHF
TRBV20-1	few	TRBD2	TRBJ2-3	TGCAGTGCTAATTCCCTGGGACTAGCGGGGGGCCGCACAGATACGCAGTATTTT	CSANSLGLAGGRTDTQYF
TRBV19	-	-	TRBJ2-1	TGTGCCAGTAGTGGCAGGGGGAGGTATGAGCAGTTCTTC	CASSGRGRYEQFF
TRBV20-1	many	TRBD2	TRBJ2-3	TGCAGTCCTAGCGGACTAGCGGGGAGGCGGGTAACAGATACGCAGTATTTT	CSPSGLAGRRVTDTQYF
TRBV7-2	many	TRBD1	TRBJ2-3	TGTGCCAGCAGCTTTAGACAGGGGAGCACAGATACGCAGTATTTT	CASSFRQGSTDTQYF
TRBV27	few	-	TRBJ2-1	TGTGCCAGCCGTAGCGTGTATATGGGATATGAGTACAATGAGCAGTTCTTC	CASRSVYMGYEYNEQFF
TRBV11-2	-	-	TRBJ2-4	TGTGCCAGCAGCTTACAGGGTAACATTCAGTACTTC	CASSLQGNIQYF
TRBV20-1	few	-	TRBJ2-1	TGCAGTGCTACGCCGACAGTGAATGAGCAGTTCTTC	CSATPTVNEQFF
TRBV20-1	few	TRBD2	TRBJ2-7	TGCAGTGCTAGAGATATAAGCGGGGCCGGCGAGCAGTACTTC	CSARDISGAGEQYF
TRBV12-3/TRBV12-4	-	TRBD1	TRBJ1-6	TGTGCCAGCAGTCCCGGGACAGGGCCGCGTTCACCCCTCCACTTT	CASSPGTGPRSPLHF
TRBV6-2/TRBV6-3	-	-	TRBJ2-3	TGTGCCAGCAGTTACGAGGGAATACGGAGCTCCGGCACAGATACGCAGTATTTT	CASSYEGIRSSGTDTQYF
TRBV10-1	-	-	TRBJ2-7	TGCGCCAGCAGTGAGTCGGGAGGGACAGAGACCTACGAGCAGTACTTC	CASSESGGTETYEQYF